This T cell receptor beta chain stems from a study of regulatory T cells in long-lasting Graves disease. Arm-PCR of CDR3 regions and iRepertoire HTBI primers were the basis on which TCR beta libraries were built. TCRdb independently ran MiXCR on the multiplex PCR reads; one entry per CDR3 protein. Found here are roughly 470,000 distinct CDR3 sequences, under 25% of them singletons; the top ten hold 7.8%. J lost 5 bases, V lost 3 bases, and 6 bases had no gene match. CDR3 size: 14 residues. CDR1 is MNHEY, CDR2 SMNVEV, per germline (reference sequence). The time point denotes: persistent/refractory GD, antithyroid drugs over 5 years with positive TRAb. PBMCs were the source of the RNA used for TCR sequencing. The sample holds many counts of this clonotype.

V usage is TRBV27 and J usage is TRBJ2-7, with 8 positions matching TRBD2. Sequenced here: peripheral blood mononuclear cells (PBMCs), sampled when the disease was refractory, from a patient treated with antithyroid drugs. This receptor was identified in a female donor with Graves disease. The CDR3 is CASSFRLALDEQYF. The DNA for the CDR3 is TGTGCCAGCAGTTTTAGACTAGCGCTTGACGAGCAGTACTTC.